One and the same sample provided the 24 T cell receptor beta chains below, sequenced in a study of OX40 agonist ivuxolimab in advanced cancers. Some clones are missing from TCRdb's copy, which holds only in-frame ones; the method was immunoSEQ multiplex PCR. This table holds about 54,000 clones, 85% to 90% found once. The sequencing here drew on CD4+ or CD8+ T cells sorted from blood, taken in a trial of the OX40 agonist ivuxolimab. These receptors originate from an adult with an advanced solid tumor such as melanoma, head and neck, liver or kidney cancer.

V usage is TRBV5-1 and J usage is TRBJ1-6; TRBD1 might be the D (6 bases). The V gene lost 0 bases and the J gene lost 7 bases, with 14 bases spanning the gap. The CDR3 spans 16 residues. Germline values: CDR1 SGHRS, CDR2 YFSETQ. The CDR3 sequence is CASSLAQGQQNSPLHF. The CDR3 nucleotides read TGCGCCAGCAGCTTGGCCCAGGGGCAGCAGAATTCACCCCTCCACTTT.

The rearrangement links TRBV19 to TRBJ1-2; D ambiguous. The CDR3 covers 12 residues. Trimming removed 6 bases from V and 1 base from J, with 6 bases in between. Germline V gene lookup returns CDR1 LNHDA and CDR2 SQIVND (reference sequence). The CDR3 bases are TGTGCCAGTAGCCTCAGTAACTATGGCTACACCTTC. It translates to CASSLSNYGYTF.

The chain has TRBV7-6 and TRBJ1-5, with TRBD1 as a possible D gene (6 bases). Deletions cut 6 bases from V and 5 bases from J, with 14 bases between. Germline CDR1 and CDR2: SGHVS and FNYEAQ. This CDR3 spans 14 amino acids. This chain's CDR3 is CASSPEGEDQPQHF. The CDR3 DNA is TGTGCCAGCAGTCCCGAGGGGGAGGATCAGCCCCAGCATTTT.

This clone appeared a few times. This chain connects TRBV11-2 to TRBJ1-1; D gene uncertain. V lost 3 bases to trimming and J lost 1 base, with 6 bases between them. This CDR3 is built from 13 residues. Germline lookup yields CDR1 SGHAT and CDR2 FQNNGV. The CDR3 is CASSFTQNTEAFF. CDR3 sequence (DNA): TGTGCCAGCAGCTTTACCCAGAACACTGAAGCTTTCTTT. Full variable domain (missing parts from reference TRBV11-2 and TRBJ1-1): EAGVAQSPRYKIIEKRQSVAFWCNPISGHATLYWYQQILGQGPKLLIQFQNNGVVDDSQLPKDRFSAERLKGVDSTLKIQPAKLEDSAVYLCASSFTQNTEAFFGQGTRLTVV.

This clone has just a few counts. The V and J genes are TRBV19 and TRBJ1-5; 8 nucleotides align to TRBD1. V was clipped by 8 bases and J by 2 bases; unmatched bases: 5. The germline gives CDR1 LNHDA, CDR2 SQIVND (reference sequence). CDR3 size: 14 residues. Written as DNA, the CDR3 is TGTGCCAGTGCCAGGGGGCTCGGCAATCAGCCCCAGCATTTT. As protein: CASARGLGNQPQHF.

This clone was seen once. The chain joins TRBV10-3 to TRBJ2-2; D perhaps matches TRBD2 (6 bases). This CDR3 is 12 amino acids long. V was clipped by 6 bases and J by 8 bases, with 10 bases between them. Germline V gene data show CDR1 as ENHRY and CDR2 as SYGVKD. The CDR3 region has the DNA TGTGCCATCAGGGAGGGCGAAGGGGAGCTGTTTTTT. This gives the protein CAIREGEGELFF.

V is TRBV5-5 and J is TRBJ1-5; TRBD1 is a possible D gene (5 bases). CDR3 length equals 17 residues. Trimming took off 4 bases at V and 2 bases at J, with 19 bases between the two ends. The germline CDR1 and CDR2 sequences are SGHKS and YYEKEE (reference sequence). CDR3 amino acids: CASSPLPFQGGNQPQHF. The CDR3 nucleotides are TGTGCCAGCAGCCCCCTCCCTTTCCAGGGCGGCAATCAGCCCCAGCATTTT.

This sequence joins TRBV28 and TRBJ1-1; 7 nucleotides align to TRBD1. The CDR3 spans 14 residues. After removal of 5 bases from V and 3 bases from J, the junction contained 6 bases not matched to a gene. Germline V gives CDR1 MDHEN, CDR2 SYDVKM. CDR3 nucleotides: TGTGCCAGCAGTCTATCACAGGGGTACACTGAAGCTTTCTTT. Translated: CASSLSQGYTEAFF.

The CDR3 is CASSLGQGTGNTIYF. The CDR3 nucleotides read TGTGCCAGCAGTTTGGGACAGGGTACTGGAAACACCATATATTTT. The chain couples TRBV28 to TRBJ1-3; 9 positions match TRBD1. The V gene end was trimmed by 3 bases and the J gene end by 2 bases; junction bases not matched to a gene: 2. Germline V gene lookup returns CDR1 MDHEN and CDR2 SYDVKM. The length of the CDR3 is 15 residues.

The chain employs TRBV7-9 and TRBJ1-4; D gene uncertain. The V end was cut by 1 base, the J end by 5 bases, with 17 bases between. Germline lookup yields CDR1 SEHNR and CDR2 FQNEAQ (reference sequence). The CDR3 is 17 amino acids. The CDR3 region has the DNA TGTGCCAGCAGCTTAGGGAATGCCCAGCATCAAAATGAAAAACTGTTTTTT. It codes for CASSLGNAQHQNEKLFF.

V is TRBV5-8 and J is TRBJ1-5; D not resolved. The CDR3 runs 15 residues. V was cut by 2 bases and J by 2 bases, with 11 bases left in between. Germline V lookup: CDR1 SGHTS, CDR2 YDEGEE. CDR3 nucleotide sequence: TGTGCCAGCAGCTTACGGTCAGGAGGCAATCAGCCCCAGCATTTT. This translates into CASSLRSGGNQPQHF. Supplemented by reference TRBV5-8 and TRBJ1-5, the full variable domain reads EAGVTQSPTHLIKTRGQQATLRCSPISGHTSVYWYQQALGLGLQFLLWYDEGEERNRGNFPPRFSGRQFPNYSSELNVNALELEDSALYLCASSLRSGGNQPQHFGDGTRLSIL.

The chain carries TRBV5-1 and TRBJ1-1; D might be TRBD1 (6 bases). CDR3 length: 16 amino acids. Germline V CDR1 and CDR2: SGHRS, YFSETQ. V was cut by 4 bases and J by 5 bases, with 21 bases left in between. The CDR3: CASSASTGPRGTEAFF. Written as DNA, the CDR3 is TGCGCCAGCAGCGCCTCCACAGGGCCCCGGGGAACTGAAGCTTTCTTT.

The gene calls are TRBV6-5 and TRBJ2-7; 12 bases align to TRBD2. The CDR3 is 15 amino acids. J was trimmed by 4 bases and V by 0 bases; bases with no gene match: 1. Germline CDR1 reads MNHEY; CDR2 reads SVGAGI. The CDR3 reads CASSYSLAGGYEQYF. The DNA for the CDR3 is TGTGCCAGCAGTTACTCACTAGCGGGAGGATACGAGCAGTACTTC.

The V and J genes are TRBV6-1 and TRBJ1-1, with D tentatively TRBD1 (5 bases). V was shortened by 8 bases and J by 5 bases, with 6 bases between the two germline ends. Germline V lookup: CDR1 MNHNS, CDR2 SASEGT. This CDR3 is built from 10 residues. CDR3 nucleotides: TGTGCCAGCGGGGGAACTGAAGCTTTCTTT. Its translation is CASGGTEAFF.

The chain uses TRBV19 and TRBJ1-5; possibly TRBD1 for D (5 bases). Per the germline V gene, CDR1 is LNHDA and CDR2 is SQIVND (reference sequence). Trimming removed 7 bases at V and 6 bases at J, with 16 bases between. The CDR3 loop spans 14 amino acids. The DNA of the CDR3 is TGTGCCAGTAATCCGACGAGGGGCCCTCAGCCCCAGCATTTT. Translation gives CASNPTRGPQPQHF.

CDR3 coding DNA: TGCGCCAGCAGCTTGGCCACAGATACGCAGTATTTT. Residues: CASSLATDTQYF. The rearrangement joins TRBV5-1 to TRBJ2-3, with no clear D. This CDR3 has 12 amino acids. Germline V gene sequence: CDR1 SGHRS, CDR2 YFSETQ. Trimming left V 0 bases short and J 2 bases short, with 1 base between. The full variable domain, its missing parts supplied by reference TRBV5-1 and TRBJ2-3, is KAGVTQTPRYLIKTRGQQVTLSCSPISGHRSVSWYQQTPGQGLQFLFEYFSETQRNKGNFPGRFSGRQFSNSRSEMNVSTLELGDSALYLCASSLATDTQYFGPGTRLTVL.

V is TRBV4-1 and J is TRBJ2-2; D is possibly TRBD2 (5 bases). Trimming took 11 bases from V and 5 from J, leaving 21 bases between them. Germline CDR1 MGHRA, CDR2 YSYEKL. This CDR3 region has 15 residues. CDR3 residues: CASGKTGWGTGELFF. CDR3 nucleotide sequence: TGCGCCTCTGGTAAAACGGGGTGGGGAACCGGGGAGCTGTTTTTT.

This chain joins TRBV15 and TRBJ1-2, with D perhaps matching TRBD1 (5 bases). The CDR3 loop spans 13 amino acids. Germline CDR1 and CDR2: LNHNV and YYDKDF (reference sequence). V gave up 1 base and J gave up 4 bases, with 7 bases separating them. CDR3 sequence reads: CATSRVGGYGYTF. The CDR3 DNA sequence: TGTGCCACCAGCAGAGTTGGGGGCTATGGCTACACCTTC.

This clone appeared a single time. The CDR3: CATSREEGAGTEAFF. The CDR3 bases are TGTGCCACCAGCAGAGAGGAGGGGGCGGGTACTGAAGCTTTCTTT. J is TRBJ1-1 and V is TRBV15; 7 bases map to TRBD1. Losses at the gene ends were 0 bases for V and 5 bases for J; bases not matched to a gene: 6. Germline values: CDR1 LNHNV, CDR2 YYDKDF (reference sequence). CDR3 length equals 15 residues.

This sequence joins TRBV18 and TRBJ2-3, with 13 bases lining up with TRBD2. This CDR3 has 15 amino acids. Germline CDR1 is KGHSH and CDR2 is LQKENI. J lost 3 bases, V lost 3 bases, and 0 bases had no gene match. The CDR3 DNA reads as TGTGCCAGCTCACCGGGACTAGCGGGAACAGATACGCAGTATTTT. Its protein is CASSPGLAGTDTQYF. Combining the CDR3 with reference TRBV18 and TRBJ2-3 gives the whole variable domain NAGVMQNPRHLVRRRGQEARLRCSPMKGHSHVYWYRQLPEEGLKFMVYLQKENIIDESGMPKERFSAEFPKEGPSILRIQQVVRGDSAAYFCASSPGLAGTDTQYFGPGTRLTVL.

The V gene is TRBV5-6, the J gene TRBJ2-3; perhaps TRBD2 as D (6 bases). V lost 2 bases and J lost 3, with 10 bases in between. CDR3 length: 14 residues. Per germline, CDR1 SGHDT and CDR2 YYEEEE. CDR3 nucleotide sequence: TGTGCCAGCAGCTTCGGGGGTTTGACAGATACGCAGTATTTT. Protein: CASSFGGLTDTQYF. Variable domain in full (rest from reference TRBV5-6 and TRBJ2-3): DAGVTQSPTHLIKTRGQQVTLRCSPKSGHDTVSWYQQALGQGPQFIFQYYEEEERQRGNFPDRFSGHQFPNYSSELNVNALLLGDSALYLCASSFGGLTDTQYFGPGTRLTVL.

The chain employs TRBV5-6 and TRBJ2-3; 14 nucleotides line up with TRBD2. From germline, CDR1 is SGHDT and CDR2 YYEEEE. Germline trimming cut 3 bases from V and 5 bases from J; bases unmatched to any gene: 8. The CDR3 extends over 17 amino acids. Here the CDR3 reads CASSSGGLAGDQDTQYF. Written as DNA, the CDR3 is TGTGCCAGCAGCTCGGGGGGACTAGCGGGAGATCAAGATACGCAGTATTTT.

This chain connects TRBV7-3 to TRBJ2-2; no clear D gene. The length of the CDR3 is 13 residues. Deletions cut 5 bases from V and 4 bases from J, with 8 bases between. CDR1 is SGHTA and CDR2 is FQGTGA in the germline V gene. CDR3 protein: CASSMTGTGELFF. In DNA, the CDR3 is TGTGCCAGCAGCATGACGGGCACCGGGGAGCTGTTTTTT. Based on the CDR3 plus reference TRBV7-3 and TRBJ2-2, the full variable domain is GAGVSQTPSNKVTEKGKYVELRCDPISGHTALYWYRQSLGQGPEFLIYFQGTGAADDSGLPNDRFFAVRPEGSVSTLKIQRTERGDSAVYLCASSMTGTGELFFGEGSRLTVL.

The chain carries TRBV27 and TRBJ2-2; 7 bases map to TRBD2. V gave up 0 bases and J gave up 1 base; unmatched junction bases: 2. The length of the CDR3 is 16 residues. Germline V gene lookup returns CDR1 MNHEY and CDR2 SMNVEV (reference sequence). CDR3 in amino acids: CASSLSASGNTGELFF. The CDR3 DNA sequence: TGTGCCAGCAGTTTATCCGCTAGCGGGAACACCGGGGAGCTGTTTTTT.